The subject of this entry is one TCR beta chain. The antigen remains undetermined. These data originate in a study of regulatory T cells in long-lasting Graves disease. Study details: Patients newly diagnosed with Graves' had been on antithyroid drugs for under 3 months. Study-wide findings and caveats: Persistent disease preferred TRBV28, TRBJ1-2 and TRBJ2-5. Persistent Graves' patients showed less TCR diversity than newly diagnosed patients showed.

There are 19 residues in the CDR3. The germline gives CDR1 SGHAT, CDR2 FQNNGV. With 5 bases removed from V and 0 bases from J, the gap between germline ends came to 22 bases. Time point indicated: newly diagnosed GD, antithyroid drugs for less than 3 months. Scientists built the TCR library using RNA that was extracted from PBMCs. In building TCR beta libraries, iRepertoire HTBI primers were used together with Arm-PCR of CDR3 regions. Under the authors' procedure: The identification of 62 TRBV and 11 to 15 TRBJ segments was made across samples. TCRdb processed the multiplex PCR reads anew with MiXCR; each CDR3 protein has one entry. What appears here as the V and J calls and clone size reflects TCRdb's work, not the paper's. The sample holds around 250,000 distinct CDR3 sequences, roughly 18% seen once.

The gene calls are TRBV11-2 and TRBJ1-4; TRBD1 is a possible D gene (5 bases). The sequence came from a female donor with Graves disease. The specimen was peripheral blood mononuclear cells (PBMCs), collected at new diagnosis, from a patient treated with antithyroid drugs. DNA for the CDR3: TGTGCCAGCAGCCCAGGGCCGGGAAAGACCTCTGCAACTAATGAAAAACTGTTTTTT. It translates to CASSPGPGKTSATNEKLFF.